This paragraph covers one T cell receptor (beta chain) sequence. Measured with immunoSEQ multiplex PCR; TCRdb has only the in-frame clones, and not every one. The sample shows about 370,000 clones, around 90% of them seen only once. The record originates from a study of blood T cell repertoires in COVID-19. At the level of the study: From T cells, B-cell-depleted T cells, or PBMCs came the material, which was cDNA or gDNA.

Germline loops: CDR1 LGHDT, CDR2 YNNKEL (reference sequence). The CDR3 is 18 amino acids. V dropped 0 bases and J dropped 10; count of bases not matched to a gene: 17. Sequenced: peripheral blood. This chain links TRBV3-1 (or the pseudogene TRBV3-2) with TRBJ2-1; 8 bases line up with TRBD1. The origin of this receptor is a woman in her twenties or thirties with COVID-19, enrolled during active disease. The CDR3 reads CASSQDPQGGPFRDEQFF. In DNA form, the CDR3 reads TGTGCCAGCAGCCAAGATCCACAGGGGGGCCCATTCAGGGACGAGCAGTTCTTC.